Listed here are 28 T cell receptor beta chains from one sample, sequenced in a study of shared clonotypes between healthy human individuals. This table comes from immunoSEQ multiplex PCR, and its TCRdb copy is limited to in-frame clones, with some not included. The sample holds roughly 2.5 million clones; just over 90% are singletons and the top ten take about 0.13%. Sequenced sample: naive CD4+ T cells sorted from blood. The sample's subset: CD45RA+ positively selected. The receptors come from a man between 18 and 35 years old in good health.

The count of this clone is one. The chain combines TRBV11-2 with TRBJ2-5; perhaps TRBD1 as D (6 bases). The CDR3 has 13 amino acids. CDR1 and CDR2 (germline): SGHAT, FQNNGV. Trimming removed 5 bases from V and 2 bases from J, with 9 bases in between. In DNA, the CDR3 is TGTGCCAGCAGCGGGGGACAACAAGAGACCCAGTACTTC. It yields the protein CASSGGQQETQYF.

The DNA for the CDR3 is TGTGCCATACAGGGGGCAGATACGCAGTATTTT. It encodes CAIQGADTQYF. The chain carries TRBV10-3 and TRBJ2-3; TRBD1 matches 8 bases. The V gene's germline CDR1 is ENHRY and CDR2 SYGVKD. With V trimmed by 9 bases and J by 4 bases, 0 bases remained unmatched. This CDR3 has 11 amino acids.

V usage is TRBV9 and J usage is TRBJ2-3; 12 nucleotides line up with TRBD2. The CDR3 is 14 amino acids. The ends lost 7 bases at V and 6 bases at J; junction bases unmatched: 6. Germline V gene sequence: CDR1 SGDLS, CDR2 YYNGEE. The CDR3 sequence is CASASGGVADTQYF. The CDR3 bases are TGTGCCAGCGCTAGCGGGGGGGTGGCGGATACGCAGTATTTT.

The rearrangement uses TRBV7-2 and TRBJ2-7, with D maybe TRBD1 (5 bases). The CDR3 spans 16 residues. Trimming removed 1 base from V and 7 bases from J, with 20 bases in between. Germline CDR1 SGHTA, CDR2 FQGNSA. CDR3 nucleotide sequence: TGTGCCAGCAGCTTAGTAGTTCCAGGGCAGGGCGGAGAGCAGTACTTC. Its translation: CASSLVVPGQGGEQYF.

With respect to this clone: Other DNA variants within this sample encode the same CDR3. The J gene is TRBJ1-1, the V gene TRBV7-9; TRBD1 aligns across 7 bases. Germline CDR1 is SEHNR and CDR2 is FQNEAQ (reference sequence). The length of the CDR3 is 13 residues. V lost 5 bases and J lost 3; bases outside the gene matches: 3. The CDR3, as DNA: TGTGCCAGCAGCCGTGACAGGGACACTGAAGCTTTCTTT. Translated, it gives CASSRDRDTEAFF. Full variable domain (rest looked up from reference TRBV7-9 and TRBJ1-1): DTGVSQNPRHKITKRGQNVTFRCDPISEHNRLYWYRQTLGQGPEFLTYFQNEAQLEKSRLLSDRFSAERPKGSFSTLEIQRTEQGDSAMYLCASSRDRDTEAFFGQGTRLTVV.

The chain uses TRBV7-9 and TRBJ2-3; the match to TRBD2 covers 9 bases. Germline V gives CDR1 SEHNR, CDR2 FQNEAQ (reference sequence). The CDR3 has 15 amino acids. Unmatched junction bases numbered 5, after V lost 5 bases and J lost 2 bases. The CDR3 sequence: CASSPRLADTDTQYF. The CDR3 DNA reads TGTGCCAGCAGCCCAAGACTAGCGGACACAGATACGCAGTATTTT. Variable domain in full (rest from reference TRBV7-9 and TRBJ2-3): DTGVSQNPRHKITKRGQNVTFRCDPISEHNRLYWYRQTLGQGPEFLTYFQNEAQLEKSRLLSDRFSAERPKGSFSTLEIQRTEQGDSAMYLCASSPRLADTDTQYFGPGTRLTVL.

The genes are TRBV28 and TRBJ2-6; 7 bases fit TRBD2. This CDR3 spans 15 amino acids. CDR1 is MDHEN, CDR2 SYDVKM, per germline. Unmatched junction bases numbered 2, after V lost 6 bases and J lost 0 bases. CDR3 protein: CASSRGDSGANVLTF. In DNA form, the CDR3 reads TGTGCCAGCAGCCGGGGGGACTCTGGGGCCAACGTCCTGACTTTC.

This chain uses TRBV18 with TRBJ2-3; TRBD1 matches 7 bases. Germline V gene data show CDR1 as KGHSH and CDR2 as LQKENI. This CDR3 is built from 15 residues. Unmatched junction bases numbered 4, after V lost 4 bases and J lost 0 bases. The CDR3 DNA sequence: TGTGCCAGCTCACGGGACAGAGGGAGCACAGATACGCAGTATTTT. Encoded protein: CASSRDRGSTDTQYF.

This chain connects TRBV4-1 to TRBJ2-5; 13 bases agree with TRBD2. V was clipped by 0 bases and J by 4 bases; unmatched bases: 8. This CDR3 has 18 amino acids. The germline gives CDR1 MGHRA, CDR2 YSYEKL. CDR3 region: CASSQDALAGGPGETQYF. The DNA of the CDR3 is TGCGCCAGCAGCCAAGACGCACTAGCGGGGGGGCCGGGAGAGACCCAGTACTTC.

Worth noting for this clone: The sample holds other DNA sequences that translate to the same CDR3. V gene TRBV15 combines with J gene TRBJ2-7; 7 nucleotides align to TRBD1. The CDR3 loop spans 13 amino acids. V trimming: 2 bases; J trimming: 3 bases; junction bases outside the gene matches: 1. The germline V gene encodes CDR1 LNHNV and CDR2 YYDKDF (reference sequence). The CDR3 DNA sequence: TGTGCCACCAGCAGACGGGACAGCTACGAGCAGTACTTC. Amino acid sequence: CATSRRDSYEQYF.

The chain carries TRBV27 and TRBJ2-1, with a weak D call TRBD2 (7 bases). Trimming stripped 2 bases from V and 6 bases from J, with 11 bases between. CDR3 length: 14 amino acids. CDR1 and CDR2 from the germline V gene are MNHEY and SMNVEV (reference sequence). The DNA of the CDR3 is TGTGCCAGCAGTTTACGGGGGGCGGGCAATGAGCAGTTCTTC. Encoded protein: CASSLRGAGNEQFF.

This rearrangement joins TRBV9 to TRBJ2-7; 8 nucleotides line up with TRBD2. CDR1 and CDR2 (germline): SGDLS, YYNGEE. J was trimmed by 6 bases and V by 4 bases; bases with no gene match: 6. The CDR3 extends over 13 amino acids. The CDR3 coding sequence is TGTGCCAGCAGCCCAACTACTAGCGGCGAGCAGTACTTC. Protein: CASSPTTSGEQYF.

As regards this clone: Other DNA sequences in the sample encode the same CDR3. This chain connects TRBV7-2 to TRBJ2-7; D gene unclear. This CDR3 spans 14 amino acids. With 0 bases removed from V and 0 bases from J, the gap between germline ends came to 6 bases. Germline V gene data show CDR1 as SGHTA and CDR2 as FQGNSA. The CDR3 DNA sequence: TGTGCCAGCAGCTTAGCGGGTGGCTCCTACGAGCAGTACTTC. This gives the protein CASSLAGGSYEQYF. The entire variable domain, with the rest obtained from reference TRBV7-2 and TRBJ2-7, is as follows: GAGVSQSPSNKVTEKGKDVELRCDPISGHTALYWYRQSLGQGLEFLIYFQGNSAPDKSGLPSDRFSAERTGGSVSTLTIQRTQQEDSAVYLCASSLAGGSYEQYFGPGTRLTVT.

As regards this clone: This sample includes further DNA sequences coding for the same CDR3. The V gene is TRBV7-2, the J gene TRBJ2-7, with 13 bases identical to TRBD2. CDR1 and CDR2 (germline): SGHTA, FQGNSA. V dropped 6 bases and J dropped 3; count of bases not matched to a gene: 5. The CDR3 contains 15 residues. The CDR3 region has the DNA TGTGCCAGCAGTCTGGGACTAGCGGGATACTACGAGCAGTACTTC. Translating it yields CASSLGLAGYYEQYF.

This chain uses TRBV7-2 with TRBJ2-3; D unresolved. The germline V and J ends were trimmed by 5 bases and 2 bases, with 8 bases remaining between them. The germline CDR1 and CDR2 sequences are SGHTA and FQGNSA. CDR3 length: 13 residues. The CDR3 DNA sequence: TGTGCCAGCAGCGCCCGTCCCACAGATACGCAGTATTTT. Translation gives CASSARPTDTQYF.

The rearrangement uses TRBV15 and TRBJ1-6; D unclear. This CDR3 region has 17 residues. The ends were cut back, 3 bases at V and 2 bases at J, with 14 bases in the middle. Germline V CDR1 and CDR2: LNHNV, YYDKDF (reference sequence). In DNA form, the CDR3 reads TGTGCCACCAGCAGCGACCTGGAGGGAACCTATAATTCACCCCTCCACTTT. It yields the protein CATSSDLEGTYNSPLHF.

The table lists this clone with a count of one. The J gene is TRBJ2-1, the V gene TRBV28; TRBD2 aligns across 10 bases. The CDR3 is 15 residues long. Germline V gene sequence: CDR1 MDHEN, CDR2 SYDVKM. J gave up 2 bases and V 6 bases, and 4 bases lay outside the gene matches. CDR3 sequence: CASSLAGGAYNEQFF. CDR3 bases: TGTGCCAGCAGCTTAGCGGGGGGAGCCTACAATGAGCAGTTCTTC.

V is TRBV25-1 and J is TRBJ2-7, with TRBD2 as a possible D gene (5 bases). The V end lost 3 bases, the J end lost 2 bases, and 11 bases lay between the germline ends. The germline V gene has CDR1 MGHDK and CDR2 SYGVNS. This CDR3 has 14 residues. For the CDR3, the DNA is TGTGCCAGCAGTGACTCCACGGAGGCCTACGAGCAGTACTTC. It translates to CASSDSTEAYEQYF.

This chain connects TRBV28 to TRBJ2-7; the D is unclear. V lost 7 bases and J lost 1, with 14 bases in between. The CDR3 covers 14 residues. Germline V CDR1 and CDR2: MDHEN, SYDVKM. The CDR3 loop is CASISQVISYEQYF. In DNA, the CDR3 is TGTGCCAGCATTTCACAAGTTATTTCCTACGAGCAGTACTTC.

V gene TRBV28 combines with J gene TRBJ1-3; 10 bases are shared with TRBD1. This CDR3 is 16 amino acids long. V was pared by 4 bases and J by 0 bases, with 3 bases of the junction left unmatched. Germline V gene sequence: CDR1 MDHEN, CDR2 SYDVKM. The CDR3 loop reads CASSSGQGVSGNTIYF. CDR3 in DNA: TGTGCCAGCAGTTCCGGACAGGGGGTCTCTGGAAACACCATATATTTT.

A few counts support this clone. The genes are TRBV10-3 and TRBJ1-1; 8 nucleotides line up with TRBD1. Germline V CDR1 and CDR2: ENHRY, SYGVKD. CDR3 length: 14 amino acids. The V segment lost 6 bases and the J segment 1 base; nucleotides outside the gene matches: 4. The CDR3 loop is CAIRLGQGNTEAFF. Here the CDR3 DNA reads TGTGCCATCAGACTAGGACAGGGGAACACTGAAGCTTTCTTT.

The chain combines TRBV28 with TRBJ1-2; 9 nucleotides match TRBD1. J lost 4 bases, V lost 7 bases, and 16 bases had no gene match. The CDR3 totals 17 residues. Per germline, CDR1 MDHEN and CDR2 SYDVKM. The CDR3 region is CASNPMVWGTGTYGYTF. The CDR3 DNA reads TGTGCCAGCAACCCAATGGTGTGGGGGACAGGGACCTATGGCTACACCTTC.

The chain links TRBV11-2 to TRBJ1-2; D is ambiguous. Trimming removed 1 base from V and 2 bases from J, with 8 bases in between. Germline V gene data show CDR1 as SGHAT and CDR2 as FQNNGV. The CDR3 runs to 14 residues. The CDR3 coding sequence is TGTGCCAGCAGCTTAGGGACTTCAAACTATGGCTACACCTTC. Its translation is CASSLGTSNYGYTF.

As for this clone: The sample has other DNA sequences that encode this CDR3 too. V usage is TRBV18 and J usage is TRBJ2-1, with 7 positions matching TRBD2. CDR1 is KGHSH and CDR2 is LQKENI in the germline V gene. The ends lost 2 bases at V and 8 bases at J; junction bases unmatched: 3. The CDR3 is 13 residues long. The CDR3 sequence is CASSPREGDEQFF. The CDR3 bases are TGTGCCAGCTCACCAAGGGAGGGAGATGAGCAGTTCTTC.

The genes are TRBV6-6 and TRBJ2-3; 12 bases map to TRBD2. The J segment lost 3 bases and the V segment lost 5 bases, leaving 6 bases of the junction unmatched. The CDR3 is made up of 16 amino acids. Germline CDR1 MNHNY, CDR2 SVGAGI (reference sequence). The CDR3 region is CASSQTSGGDTDTQYF. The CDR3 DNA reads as TGTGCCAGCAGTCAGACTAGCGGGGGAGATACAGATACGCAGTATTTT.

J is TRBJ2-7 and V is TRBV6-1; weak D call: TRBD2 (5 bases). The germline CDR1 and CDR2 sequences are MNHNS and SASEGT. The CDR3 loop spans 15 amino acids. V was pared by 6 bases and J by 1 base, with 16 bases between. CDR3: CASSLETGLSYEQYF. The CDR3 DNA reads TGTGCCAGCAGCCTAGAAACTGGACTTTCCTACGAGCAGTACTTC.

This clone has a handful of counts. The CDR3 nucleotides read TGTGCCAGTAGTAAACAGATTAATTCACCCCTCCACTTT. This translates into CASSKQINSPLHF. This sequence joins TRBV19 and TRBJ1-6; D is unresolved. Trimming pared 4 bases from V and 6 bases from J, leaving 7 bases between. Germline V lookup: CDR1 LNHDA, CDR2 SQIVND (reference sequence). CDR3 size: 13 residues. Variable domain in full (rest from reference TRBV19 and TRBJ1-6): DGGITQSPKYLFRKEGQNVTLSCEQNLNHDAMYWYRQDPGQGLRLIYYSQIVNDFQKGDIAEGYSVSREKKESFPLTVTSAQKNPTAFYLCASSKQINSPLHFGNGTRLTVT.

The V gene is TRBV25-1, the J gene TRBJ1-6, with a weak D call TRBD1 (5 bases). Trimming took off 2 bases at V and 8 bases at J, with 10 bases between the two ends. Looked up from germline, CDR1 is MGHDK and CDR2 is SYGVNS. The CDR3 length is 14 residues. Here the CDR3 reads CASSENLGDSPLHF. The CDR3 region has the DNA TGTGCCAGCAGTGAAAATTTAGGGGATTCACCCCTCCACTTT.